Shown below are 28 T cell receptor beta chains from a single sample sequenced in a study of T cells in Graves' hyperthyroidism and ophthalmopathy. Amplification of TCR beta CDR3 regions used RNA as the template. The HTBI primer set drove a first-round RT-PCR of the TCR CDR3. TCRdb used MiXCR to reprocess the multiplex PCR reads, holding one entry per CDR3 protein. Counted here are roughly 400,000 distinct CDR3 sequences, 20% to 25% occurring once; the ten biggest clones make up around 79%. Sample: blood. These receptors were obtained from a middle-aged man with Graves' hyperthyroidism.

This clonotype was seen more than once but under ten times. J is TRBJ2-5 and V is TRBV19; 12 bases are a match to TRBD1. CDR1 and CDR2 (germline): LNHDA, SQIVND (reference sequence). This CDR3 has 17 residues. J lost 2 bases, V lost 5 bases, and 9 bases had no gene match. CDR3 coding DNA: TGTGCCAGTAGTGGATGGGGACAGGGGGCCTATCAAGAGACCCAGTACTTC. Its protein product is CASSGWGQGAYQETQYF.

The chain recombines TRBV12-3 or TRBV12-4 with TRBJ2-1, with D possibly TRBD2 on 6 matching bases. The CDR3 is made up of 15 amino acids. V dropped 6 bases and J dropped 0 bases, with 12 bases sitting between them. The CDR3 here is CASSPHGSSYNEQFF. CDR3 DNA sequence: TGTGCCAGCAGCCCCCACGGGAGCTCCTACAATGAGCAGTTCTTC.

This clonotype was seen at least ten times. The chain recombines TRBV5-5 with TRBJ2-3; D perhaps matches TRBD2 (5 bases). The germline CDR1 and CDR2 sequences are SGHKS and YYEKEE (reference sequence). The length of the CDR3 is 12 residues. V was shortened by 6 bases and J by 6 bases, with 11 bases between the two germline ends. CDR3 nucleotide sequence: TGTGCCAGCACCGACCTAGCTGATACGCAGTATTTT. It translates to CASTDLADTQYF.

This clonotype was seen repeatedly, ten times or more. The CDR3 coding sequence is TGTGCCAGCAGCCTACGACAGGGGTTGGGCGAGCAGTACTTC. It translates to CASSLRQGLGEQYF. This chain joins TRBV11-2 and TRBJ2-7; 8 bases agree with TRBD1. Germline CDR1 reads SGHAT; CDR2 reads FQNNGV. The CDR3 runs to 14 residues. With 5 bases clipped from V and 6 bases from J, the junction kept 9 bases outside the gene matches. Together with reference TRBV11-2 and TRBJ2-7, the CDR3 gives the full variable domain: EAGVAQSPRYKIIEKRQSVAFWCNPISGHATLYWYQQILGQGPKLLIQFQNNGVVDDSQLPKDRFSAERLKGVDSTLKIQPAKLEDSAVYLCASSLRQGLGEQYFGPGTRLTVT.

CDR3 coding DNA: TGTGCCAGCAGTGGATGGGACAGGGGAGTGAACACTGAAGCTTTCTTT. Protein product: CASSGWDRGVNTEAFF. The chain recombines TRBV6-2 or TRBV6-3 with TRBJ1-1, with 10 bases lining up with TRBD1. Germline CDR1 and CDR2: MNHEY and SVGEGT. Trimming at V came to 5 bases and at J to 0 bases, leaving 6 bases not matched to a gene. The CDR3 is 16 residues long.

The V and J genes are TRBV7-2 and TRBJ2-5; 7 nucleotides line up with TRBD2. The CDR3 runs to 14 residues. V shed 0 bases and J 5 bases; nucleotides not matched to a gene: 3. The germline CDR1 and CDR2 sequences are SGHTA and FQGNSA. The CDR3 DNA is TGTGCCAGCAGCTTAGCGGCGGGAGCGGAGACCCAGTACTTC. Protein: CASSLAAGAETQYF.

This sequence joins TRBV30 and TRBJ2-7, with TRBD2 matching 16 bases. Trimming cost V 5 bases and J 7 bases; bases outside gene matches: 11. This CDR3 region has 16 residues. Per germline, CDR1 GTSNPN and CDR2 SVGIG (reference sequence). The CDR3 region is CAWSPGLAGGPEEQYF. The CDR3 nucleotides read TGTGCCTGGTCTCCGGGACTAGCGGGAGGGCCGGAAGAGCAGTACTTC.

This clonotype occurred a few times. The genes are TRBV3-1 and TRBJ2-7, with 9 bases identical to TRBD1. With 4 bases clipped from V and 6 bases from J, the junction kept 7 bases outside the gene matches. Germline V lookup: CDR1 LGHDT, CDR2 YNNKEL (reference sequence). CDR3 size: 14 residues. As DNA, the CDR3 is TGTGCCAGCAGCCTCGGACAGGGGCGGCGCGAGCAGTACTTC. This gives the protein CASSLGQGRREQYF.

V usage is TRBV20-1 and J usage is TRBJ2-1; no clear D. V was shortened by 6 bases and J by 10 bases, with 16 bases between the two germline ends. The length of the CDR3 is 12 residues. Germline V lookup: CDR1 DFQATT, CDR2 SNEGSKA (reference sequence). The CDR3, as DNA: TGCAGTGCCAAAGACCTCATCTCGGAGCAGTTCTTC. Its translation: CSAKDLISEQFF.

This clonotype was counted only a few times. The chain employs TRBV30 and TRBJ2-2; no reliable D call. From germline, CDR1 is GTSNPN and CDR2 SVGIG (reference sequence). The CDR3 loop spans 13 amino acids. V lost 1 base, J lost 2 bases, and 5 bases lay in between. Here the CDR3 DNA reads TGTGCCTGGAGTGGCAAAAACACCGGGGAGCTGTTTTTT. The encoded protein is CAWSGKNTGELFF.

The CDR3 region has the DNA TGTGCCAGCAGTTTGATACGGTTTGACGAGCAGTACTTC. The encoded protein is CASSLIRFDEQYF. The genes are TRBV12-3 or TRBV12-4 and TRBJ2-7; D gene unclear. V was clipped by 3 bases and J by 5 bases, with 11 bases between them. The CDR3 runs to 13 residues.

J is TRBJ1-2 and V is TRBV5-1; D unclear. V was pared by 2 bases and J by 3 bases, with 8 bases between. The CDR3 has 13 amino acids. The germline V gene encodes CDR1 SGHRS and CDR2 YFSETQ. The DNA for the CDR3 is TGCGCCAGCAGCTTCCAGGCGGACTATGGCTACACCTTC. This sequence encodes CASSFQADYGYTF.

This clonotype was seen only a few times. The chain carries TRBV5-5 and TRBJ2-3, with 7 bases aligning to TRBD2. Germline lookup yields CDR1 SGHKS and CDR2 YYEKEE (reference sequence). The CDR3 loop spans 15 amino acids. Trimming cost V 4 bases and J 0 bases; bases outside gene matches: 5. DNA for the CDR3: TGTGCCAGCAGCAAAACTAGCGCCAGCACAGATACGCAGTATTTT. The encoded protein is CASSKTSASTDTQYF.

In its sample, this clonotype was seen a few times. This CDR3 reads CATSPGPSLYEQYF. The CDR3 DNA follows: TGTGCCACGAGTCCGGGACCATCCCTATACGAGCAGTACTTC. The V and J genes are TRBV24-1 and TRBJ2-7; D is perhaps TRBD1 or TRBD2 (5 bases each). The V gene's germline CDR1 is KGHDR and CDR2 SFDVKD. The CDR3 is 14 amino acids. V was shortened by 10 bases and J by 4 bases, with 19 bases between the two germline ends.

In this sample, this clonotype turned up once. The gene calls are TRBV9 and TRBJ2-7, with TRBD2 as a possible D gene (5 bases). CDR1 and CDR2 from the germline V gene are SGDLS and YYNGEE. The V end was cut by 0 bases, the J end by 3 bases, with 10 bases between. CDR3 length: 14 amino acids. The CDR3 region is CASSVGTSNYEQYF. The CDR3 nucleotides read TGTGCCAGCAGCGTAGGGACTTCAAACTACGAGCAGTACTTC.

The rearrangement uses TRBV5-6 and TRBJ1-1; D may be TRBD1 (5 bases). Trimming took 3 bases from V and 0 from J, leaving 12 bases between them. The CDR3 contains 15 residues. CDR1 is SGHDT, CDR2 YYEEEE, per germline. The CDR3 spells CASSWDREMNTEAFF. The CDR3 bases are TGTGCCAGCAGCTGGGACCGAGAAATGAACACTGAAGCTTTCTTT. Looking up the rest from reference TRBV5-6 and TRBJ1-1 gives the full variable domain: DAGVTQSPTHLIKTRGQQVTLRCSPKSGHDTVSWYQQALGQGPQFIFQYYEEEERQRGNFPDRFSGHQFPNYSSELNVNALLLGDSALYLCASSWDREMNTEAFFGQGTRLTVV.

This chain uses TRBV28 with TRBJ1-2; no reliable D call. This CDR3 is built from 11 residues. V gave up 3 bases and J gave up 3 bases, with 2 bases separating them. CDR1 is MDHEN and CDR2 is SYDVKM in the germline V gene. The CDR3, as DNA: TGTGCCAGCAGTTTTGACTATGGCTACACCTTC. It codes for CASSFDYGYTF.

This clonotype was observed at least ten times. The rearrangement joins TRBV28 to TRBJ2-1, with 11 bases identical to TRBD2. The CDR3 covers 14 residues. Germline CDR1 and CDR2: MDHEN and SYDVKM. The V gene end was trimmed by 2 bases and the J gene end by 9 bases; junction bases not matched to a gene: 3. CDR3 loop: CASSLPLAGAEQFF. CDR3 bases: TGTGCCAGCAGTTTACCACTAGCGGGAGCTGAGCAGTTCTTC.

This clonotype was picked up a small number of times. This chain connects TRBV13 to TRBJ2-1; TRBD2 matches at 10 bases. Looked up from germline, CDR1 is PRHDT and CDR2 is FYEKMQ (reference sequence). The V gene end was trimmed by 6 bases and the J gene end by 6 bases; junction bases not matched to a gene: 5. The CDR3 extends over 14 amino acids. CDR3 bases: TGTGCCAGCAGACGAGCGGGAGGGCCCAATGAGCAGTTCTTC. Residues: CASRRAGGPNEQFF.

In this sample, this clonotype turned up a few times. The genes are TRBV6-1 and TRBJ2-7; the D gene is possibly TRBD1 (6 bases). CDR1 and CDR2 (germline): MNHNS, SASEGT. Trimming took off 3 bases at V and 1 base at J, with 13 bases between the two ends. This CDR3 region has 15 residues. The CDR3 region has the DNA TGTGCCAGCAGTGACAACGGGACACCTTCCTACGAGCAGTACTTC. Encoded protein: CASSDNGTPSYEQYF.

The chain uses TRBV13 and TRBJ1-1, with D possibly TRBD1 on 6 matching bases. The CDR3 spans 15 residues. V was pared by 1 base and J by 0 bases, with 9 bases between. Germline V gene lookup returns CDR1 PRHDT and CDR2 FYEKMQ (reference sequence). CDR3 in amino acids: CASSLAGQMNTEAFF. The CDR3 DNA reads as TGTGCCAGCAGCTTAGCGGGACAAATGAACACTGAAGCTTTCTTT.

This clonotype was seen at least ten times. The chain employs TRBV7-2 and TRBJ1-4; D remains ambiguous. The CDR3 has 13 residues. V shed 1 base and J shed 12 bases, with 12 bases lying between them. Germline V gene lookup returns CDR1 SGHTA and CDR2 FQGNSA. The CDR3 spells CASSLEGGVQLFF. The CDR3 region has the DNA TGTGCCAGCAGCTTAGAGGGTGGGGTACAACTGTTTTTT.

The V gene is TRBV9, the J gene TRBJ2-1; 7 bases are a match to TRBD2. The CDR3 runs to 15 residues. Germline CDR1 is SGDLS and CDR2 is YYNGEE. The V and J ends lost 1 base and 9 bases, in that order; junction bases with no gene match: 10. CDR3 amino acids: CASSVSWEGISEQFF. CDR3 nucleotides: TGTGCCAGCAGCGTATCGTGGGAGGGCATCAGTGAGCAGTTCTTC.

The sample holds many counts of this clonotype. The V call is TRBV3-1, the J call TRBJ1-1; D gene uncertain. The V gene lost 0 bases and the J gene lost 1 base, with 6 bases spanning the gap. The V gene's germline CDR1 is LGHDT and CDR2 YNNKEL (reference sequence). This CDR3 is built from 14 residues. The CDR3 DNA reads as TGTGCCAGCAGCCAAGAAGGGCCGAACACTGAAGCTTTCTTT. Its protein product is CASSQEGPNTEAFF.

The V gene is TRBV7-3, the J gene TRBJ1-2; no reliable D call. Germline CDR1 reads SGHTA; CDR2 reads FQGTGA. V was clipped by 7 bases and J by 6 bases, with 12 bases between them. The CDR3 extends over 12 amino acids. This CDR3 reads CASTLRPDGYTF. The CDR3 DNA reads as TGTGCCAGCACTCTACGGCCCGATGGCTACACCTTC.

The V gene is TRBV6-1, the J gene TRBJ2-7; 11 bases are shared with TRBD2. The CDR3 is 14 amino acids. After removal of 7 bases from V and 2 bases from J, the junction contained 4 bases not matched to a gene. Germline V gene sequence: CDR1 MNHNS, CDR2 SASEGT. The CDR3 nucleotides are TGTGCCAGCACTCAGGGACTAGCGGCCTACGAGCAGTACTTC. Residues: CASTQGLAAYEQYF.

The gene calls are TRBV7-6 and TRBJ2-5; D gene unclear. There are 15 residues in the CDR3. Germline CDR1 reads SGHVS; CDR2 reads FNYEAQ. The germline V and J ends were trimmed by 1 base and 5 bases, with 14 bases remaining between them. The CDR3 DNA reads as TGTGCCAGCAGCTTAGAGCTGGGTGGGTGGGAGACCCAGTACTTC. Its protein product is CASSLELGGWETQYF.

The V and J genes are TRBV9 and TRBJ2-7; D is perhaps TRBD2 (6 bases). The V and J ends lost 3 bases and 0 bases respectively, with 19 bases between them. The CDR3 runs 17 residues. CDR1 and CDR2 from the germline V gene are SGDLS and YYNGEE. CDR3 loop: CASSDRDSGLGSYEQYF. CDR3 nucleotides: TGTGCCAGCAGCGATCGGGACTCAGGATTGGGCTCCTACGAGCAGTACTTC.